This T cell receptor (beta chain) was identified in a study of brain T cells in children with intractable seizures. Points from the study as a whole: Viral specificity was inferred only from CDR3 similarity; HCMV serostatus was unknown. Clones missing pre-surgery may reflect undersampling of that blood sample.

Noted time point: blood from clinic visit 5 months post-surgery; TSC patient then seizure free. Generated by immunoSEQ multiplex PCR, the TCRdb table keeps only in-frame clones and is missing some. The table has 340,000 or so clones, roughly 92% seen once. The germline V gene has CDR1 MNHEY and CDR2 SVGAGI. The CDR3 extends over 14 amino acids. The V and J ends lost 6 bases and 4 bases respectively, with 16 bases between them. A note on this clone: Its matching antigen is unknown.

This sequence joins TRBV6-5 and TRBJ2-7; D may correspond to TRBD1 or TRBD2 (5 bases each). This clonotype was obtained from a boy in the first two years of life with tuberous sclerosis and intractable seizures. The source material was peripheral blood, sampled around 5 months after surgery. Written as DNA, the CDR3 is TGTGCCAGCAGGGGACGAAACGTTGGTTACGAGCAGTACTTC. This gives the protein CASRGRNVGYEQYF.